This T cell receptor beta chain appears in the sequencing data of a study of shared clonotypes between healthy human individuals (dated by TCRdb to the early 2020s). About the full investigation: The cohort comprised two women and a few men aged 18 to 49 years. For each donor, CD4 naive and CD4 memory were each given three plates, CD8 naive was given two plates, and CD8 memory was given one plate. Libraries were prepared and TCR repertoires were sequenced by different laboratories using diverse techniques, in order to increase sequencing depth and limit assay-specific biases. To estimate repertoire size and how much clonotype sharing occurs between individuals, the study deeply sequenced the blood TCR repertoires of five or six healthy adults. Between about 0.8 and 9 billion PBMCs per donor were obtained by leukapheresis. What the work shows at the level of the full study, not this receptor alone: When several donors were compared, the shared fraction of clonotypes was around 5.1% for naive CD4, over 3% for naive CD8, 2% to 2.5% for memory CD4, and about 0.36% for memory CD8. Sampling was restricted to blood, and TCR repertoires in tissues likely differ from the TCR repertoires found in blood. Based on pairwise subsampling, the degree of clonotype sharing among donors was expected to be affected by sequencing depth. Compared with non-shared clonotypes, clonotypes shared by all four sorted-subset donors had higher generation probabilities. Larger estimated clonotype richness was generally found for naive subsets than for memory subsets. Even with the large sequencing depth, rarefaction of the sorted-subset datasets indicated that sequencing was incomplete. Because the study included a small number of donors, the genetic and exposure-history diversity represented was limited.

This clone was observed a handful of times. Its antigen remains unidentified. No much larger clone is present one base from it, and per-base qualities are unavailable. The identical CDR3 is also encoded by other nucleotide sequences in the sample. CD8 naive samples were obtained by positive selection for CCR7 among CD45RO-negative cells, yielding a CD45RA+CCR7+ population from which TemRA cells were excluded. Healthy HIV-negative adults with no recently reported acute infections or vaccinations were included as donors. All donors were Caucasian adults living in Nashville, Tennessee, USA. Blood was obtained by leukapheresis, after which PBMCs were separated by Ficoll-Histopaque density gradient centrifugation and cryopreserved in liquid nitrogen vapor phase. Purity and quantity of every magnetically sorted T cell population were checked by analytical flow cytometry. Genomic DNA was isolated from every sorted fraction and measured by UV absorbance on a Nanodrop 2000c.

Using the deep immunoSEQ assay, TCR CDR3 regions were amplified from genomic DNA by multiplex PCR. Extracted genomic DNA from each cell subset was spread evenly across all wells of several immunoSEQ 96-well plates, with each plate serving as a replicate. For sorted subsets, 150 to 200 ng genomic DNA, equal to 30,000 to 35,000 T cell genomes, was loaded into each replicate PCR. Purified libraries were measured with a Qubit 3.0 fluorometer, size-checked on a Bioanalyzer 2100, and measured again with the KAPA Library Quantification kit. Each immunoSEQ 96-well plate was sequenced on its own single-read 150-cycle Illumina NextSeq 550 flow cell. Under the source paper's analysis protocol: Because only junctional sequences without quality scores were contained in the immunoSEQ output, filtering matching that applied to full-length reads could not be performed. Sequences were annotated with PyIR, a Python wrapper for IgBLAST v1.9, using IMGT germline references to assign V/J genes and CDR3. Reads were removed for weak V/J assignments (E-value above 1e-6), missing CDR3, stop codons, out-of-frame junctions, or ambiguous translated residues. V3J clonotypes were defined by identical inferred V gene, J gene, and CDR3 amino acid sequence. Percentage overlap between repertoires was calculated by dividing the number of shared unique clonotypes by the size of the smaller repertoire. Repertoire richness was assessed with RTK rarefaction, the Chao1 estimator, and Recon v2.1 estimates of unobserved clonotypes. For all TCRbeta clonotypes obtained by the gDNA method from a handful of donors, generation probabilities were computed with OLGA. TCRdb took this table from immuneACCESS and kept in-frame rearrangements with V and J called. Such tables lack part of the clones; where checked against another copy, unresolved V genes explain under half of the gap, and the rest is unexplained. V, J and clone size reflect that table, while D and trimming were determined from the DNA. In all, the sample holds hundreds of thousands of clones, and approximately 96% of those were seen once. Together, the top ten hold over 0.1% of the sample.

The CDR3 sequence holds 13 residues, the cysteine and phenylalanine included. Only the CDR3 DNA stays, 39 bases, in frame from base 1. Trimming at the junction amounts to 3 bases on V and 0 bases on J, and the germline ends lie 3 bases apart. As encoded in the germline V gene (reference sequence), CDR1 is SEHNR while CDR2 is FQNEAQ. The chain is assembled from TRBV7-9 and TRBJ1-5; confidence is insufficient to name the D gene. The origin of this receptor is a woman aged 25 to 39 in good health. Sequenced sample: naive CD8+ T cells sorted from blood. Interpreted using the paper, the cell subset or site label stands for: CD45RA+CCR7+. The CDR3 reads CASSFGSNQPQHF. The sequenced DNA is TGTGCCAGCAGCTTTGGTAGCAATCAGCCCCAGCATTTT.